The next 2 T cell receptor beta chains were all read from a single sample in a study of graft-versus-host responses after intestinal transplantation. Some clones are missing from TCRdb's copy, which holds only in-frame ones; the method was immunoSEQ multiplex PCR. The sample holds fewer than 95,000 clones, roughly 91% seen once. These receptors' targets are unknown. This specimen was unstimulated CD8+ T cells sorted from spleen or lymph node cells, taken before intestinal transplant. The receptors shown here come from a human donor who received an intestinal transplant.

The rearrangement links TRBV5-6 to TRBJ2-7; D is undetermined. Germline V gives CDR1 SGHDT, CDR2 YYEEEE. V shed 2 bases and J shed 2 bases, with 8 bases lying between them. This CDR3 is 13 amino acids long. The CDR3 coding sequence is TGTGCCAGCAGCTTCTTAGTGGCCTACGAGCAGTACTTC. Translating it yields CASSFLVAYEQYF.

This clone appeared once. The gene calls are TRBV7-9 and TRBJ2-7, with a weak D call TRBD1 (6 bases). The CDR3 has 14 residues. V was cut by 5 bases and J by 4 bases, with 15 bases left in between. The germline V gene encodes CDR1 SEHNR and CDR2 FQNEAQ (reference sequence). Written as DNA, the CDR3 is TGTGCCAGCAGCACTACAGGGAATGAGTACGAGCAGTACTTC. It yields the protein CASSTTGNEYEQYF.